One sample yielded the 19 T cell receptor beta chains listed below, sequenced in a study of T cells in Graves' hyperthyroidism and ophthalmopathy. The investigators amplified TCR beta CDR3 regions from RNA transcripts. The TCR CDR3 first-round RT-PCR relied on the HTBI primer set. MiXCR was run by TCRdb on the multiplex PCR reads, yielding one entry per CDR3 protein. Among a few hundred thousand distinct CDR3 sequences, 15% to 19% were seen once, and the ten largest hold just under 8%. Material: blood. Receptor source: a woman younger than 30 with Graves' hyperthyroidism.

Remarks on this clonotype: This clone may be a read error of a much larger clone one base away. This rearrangement joins TRBV7-9 to TRBJ2-7; 8 bases are shared with TRBD1. V lost 2 bases, J lost 6 bases, and 12 bases stayed unmatched. The germline V gene encodes CDR1 SEHNR and CDR2 FQNEAQ (reference sequence). CDR3 length: 16 residues. The CDR3 sequence: CASSLKREQGAGEQYF. As DNA, the CDR3 is TGTGCCAGCAGCTTAAAACGAGAGCAGGGGGCAGGCGAGCAGTACTTC.

This clonotype appeared many times. The chain carries TRBV7-8 and TRBJ2-1; 11 nucleotides agree with TRBD2. The V segment lost 3 bases and the J segment 0 bases; nucleotides outside the gene matches: 13. This CDR3 region has 20 residues. Germline CDR1 and CDR2: SGHVS and FQNEAQ. CDR3 residues: CASSFRYLAGGVSSYNEQFF. CDR3 nucleotides: TGTGCCAGCAGCTTTAGGTACCTAGCGGGAGGAGTTAGCTCCTACAATGAGCAGTTCTTC.

The CDR3 DNA is TGTGCCAGCAGTTCGATAGGGACAGAGAATGAAAAACTGTTTTTT. As protein: CASSSIGTENEKLFF. This chain links TRBV28 with TRBJ1-4; TRBD1 aligns across 7 bases. V lost 4 bases and J lost 5; bases outside the gene matches: 7. The CDR3 consists of 15 residues. Germline lookup yields CDR1 MDHEN and CDR2 SYDVKM. The complete variable domain, with remaining parts taken from reference TRBV28 and TRBJ1-4, reads DVKVTQSSRYLVKRTGEKVFLECVQDMDHENMFWYRQDPGLGLRLIYFSYDVKMKEKGDIPEGYSVSREKKERFSLILESASTNQTSMYLCASSSIGTENEKLFFGSGTQLSVL.

This clonotype has ten or more counts. The chain has TRBV28 and TRBJ2-3; D gene unclear. CDR1 MDHEN and CDR2 SYDVKM come from the germline V gene. The CDR3 is 16 residues long. V dropped 7 bases and J dropped 2 bases, with 19 bases sitting between them. The CDR3 here is CASTSAQMTFTDTQYF. CDR3 in DNA: TGTGCCAGCACCTCCGCACAGATGACTTTCACAGATACGCAGTATTTT.

There are many counts of this clonotype. The V call is TRBV14, the J call TRBJ2-1, with D hard to call. V shed 0 bases and J shed 3 bases, with 9 bases lying between them. The CDR3 sequence is 15 residues long. The germline CDR1 and CDR2 sequences are SGHDN and FVKESK. CDR3 sequence (DNA): TGTGCCAGCAGCCAAGATCTGATAGGCTACAATGAGCAGTTCTTC. Amino acids: CASSQDLIGYNEQFF.

This clonotype was observed at least ten times. CDR3 DNA sequence: TGTGCCAGTAGTCCAGGACAGGGGGTACGTAATCAGCCCCAGCATTTT. Residues: CASSPGQGVRNQPQHF. This chain uses TRBV19 with TRBJ1-5; 10 nucleotides agree with TRBD1. The germline CDR1 and CDR2 sequences are LNHDA and SQIVND (reference sequence). The CDR3 runs 16 residues. The trim removed 5 bases at V and 4 bases at J, leaving 8 bases unmatched.

This clonotype was recorded a few times. The rearrangement uses TRBV5-1 and TRBJ2-5; 8 nucleotides match TRBD2. The CDR3 length is 16 residues. CDR1 SGHRS and CDR2 YFSETQ come from the germline V gene. V lost 0 bases, J lost 4 bases, and 8 bases stayed unmatched. CDR3 nucleotides: TGCGCCAGCAGCTTGGATTTGGCGGGGGGTAGAGAGACCCAGTACTTC. The encoded protein is CASSLDLAGGRETQYF.

This clonotype was seen many times. The J gene is TRBJ2-4, the V gene TRBV2; D tentatively reads TRBD1 or TRBD2 (5 bases each). CDR3 length: 13 residues. Germline V gene data show CDR1 as SNHLY and CDR2 as FYNNEI. The ends were cut back, 7 bases at V and 7 bases at J, with 14 bases in the middle. The CDR3 sequence is CASTHGAPNIQYF. The CDR3 DNA reads TGTGCCAGCACCCACGGGGCCCCGAACATTCAGTACTTC.

The genes are TRBV5-1 and TRBJ2-5, with a weak D call TRBD2 (6 bases). The germline V gene has CDR1 SGHRS and CDR2 YFSETQ. With 4 bases removed from V and 4 bases from J, the gap between germline ends came to 14 bases. This CDR3 is 14 amino acids long. This CDR3 is CASSQIGSRETQYF. The CDR3 DNA sequence: TGCGCCAGCAGCCAAATCGGGAGCAGAGAGACCCAGTACTTC.

This clonotype was counted at least ten times. The J gene is TRBJ2-5, the V gene TRBV3-1; no definite D call. This CDR3 region has 14 residues. Trimming removed 5 bases from V and 7 bases from J, with 17 bases in between. Looked up from germline, CDR1 is LGHDT and CDR2 is YNNKEL (reference sequence). The CDR3 spells CASSDFPDSWTQYF. CDR3 coding DNA: TGTGCCAGCAGCGACTTCCCGGATTCATGGACCCAGTACTTC.

This clonotype showed up many times. J is TRBJ2-3 and V is TRBV28; possible D gene TRBD1, 5 bases. The CDR3 spans 15 residues. Germline-derived CDR1 and CDR2 are MDHEN and SYDVKM. V was shortened by 3 bases and J by 0 bases, with 10 bases between the two germline ends. The CDR3 sequence is CASSFFGHSTDTQYF. The CDR3 nucleotides are TGTGCCAGCAGTTTCTTCGGACATAGCACAGATACGCAGTATTTT.

This clonotype was found many times. V gene TRBV5-1 combines with J gene TRBJ2-1; D call uncertain. Germline values: CDR1 SGHRS, CDR2 YFSETQ. V dropped 3 bases and J dropped 8 bases, with 18 bases sitting between them. The CDR3 is made up of 15 amino acids. CDR3 amino acids: CASSSASKGSDEQFF. The CDR3 DNA is TGCGCCAGCAGCTCTGCATCAAAGGGAAGCGATGAGCAGTTCTTC.

This clonotype came up many times. The chain links TRBV2 to TRBJ1-3, with unresolved D. The CDR3 extends over 18 amino acids. Trimming removed 6 bases at V and 2 bases at J, with 23 bases between. Looked up from germline, CDR1 is SNHLY and CDR2 is FYNNEI. CDR3 bases: TGTGCCAGCAGCGTCTCACTCACCCGGTCCGCGGCTGGAAACACCATATATTTT. Protein sequence: CASSVSLTRSAAGNTIYF.

This clonotype showed up many times. This chain joins TRBV3-1 and TRBJ2-1; 12 nucleotides line up with TRBD2. Germline assignment: CDR1 LGHDT and CDR2 YNNKEL (reference sequence). This CDR3 comprises 14 residues. Germline trimming cut 2 bases from V and 10 bases from J; bases unmatched to any gene: 3. In DNA form, the CDR3 reads TGTGCCAGCAGCCAAACCCTAGCGGGGGGGGAGCAGTTCTTC. Amino acid sequence: CASSQTLAGGEQFF.

This clonotype has a handful of counts. The rearrangement joins TRBV7-8 to TRBJ2-5; tentatively, D is TRBD1 (5 bases). In germline, CDR1 is SGHVS, CDR2 FQNEAQ. This CDR3 comprises 15 residues. Between the trimmed V and J ends, which lost 2 bases and 5 bases, there was a span of 15 bases. The CDR3 nucleotides read TGTGCCAGCAGCTTATTCCCTAGACAGTCGGAGACCCAGTACTTC. It encodes CASSLFPRQSETQYF.

This clonotype occurred many times. V and J are TRBV7-3 and TRBJ1-2, with a weak D call TRBD1 (6 bases). The V end lost 0 bases, the J end lost 4 bases, and 12 bases lay between the germline ends. CDR1 is SGHTA and CDR2 is FQGTGA in the germline V gene. The CDR3 sequence is 15 residues long. CDR3 region: CASSLTGGTPYGYTF. CDR3 in DNA: TGTGCCAGCAGCTTAACGGGTGGGACACCCTATGGCTACACCTTC. The entire variable domain, with the rest obtained from reference TRBV7-3 and TRBJ1-2, is as follows: GAGVSQTPSNKVTEKGKYVELRCDPISGHTALYWYRQSLGQGPEFLIYFQGTGAADDSGLPNDRFFAVRPEGSVSTLKIQRTERGDSAVYLCASSLTGGTPYGYTFGSGTRLTVV.

This clonotype was seen many times. This rearrangement joins TRBV12-3 or TRBV12-4 to TRBJ2-7; D is possibly TRBD1 or TRBD2 (6 bases each). The length of the CDR3 is 15 residues. V dropped 3 bases and J dropped 4 bases, with 16 bases sitting between them. In DNA, the CDR3 is TGTGCCAGCAGTTTGTCGGGGGCTAGGTTTTACGAGCAGTACTTC. Protein: CASSLSGARFYEQYF.

V gene TRBV5-4 combines with J gene TRBJ2-4; 7 bases line up with TRBD2. CDR3 length: 14 residues. After removal of 4 bases from V and 3 bases from J, the junction contained 4 bases not matched to a gene. Germline lookup yields CDR1 SGHNT and CDR2 YYREEE (reference sequence). Here the CDR3 DNA reads TGTGCCAGCAGCGGTTGGGGGGGCAAAAACATTCAGTACTTC. Encoded protein: CASSGWGGKNIQYF.

In its sample, this clonotype was seen many times. V gene TRBV24-1 combines with J gene TRBJ2-1, with 9 bases that match TRBD1. Losses at the gene ends were 3 bases for V and 7 bases for J; bases not matched to a gene: 9. CDR3 length: 16 residues. Germline V gene lookup returns CDR1 KGHDR and CDR2 SFDVKD. CDR3 in DNA: TGTGCCACCAGTGATCGGACAGGGGTTACTAGGAATGAGCAGTTCTTC. Residues: CATSDRTGVTRNEQFF.